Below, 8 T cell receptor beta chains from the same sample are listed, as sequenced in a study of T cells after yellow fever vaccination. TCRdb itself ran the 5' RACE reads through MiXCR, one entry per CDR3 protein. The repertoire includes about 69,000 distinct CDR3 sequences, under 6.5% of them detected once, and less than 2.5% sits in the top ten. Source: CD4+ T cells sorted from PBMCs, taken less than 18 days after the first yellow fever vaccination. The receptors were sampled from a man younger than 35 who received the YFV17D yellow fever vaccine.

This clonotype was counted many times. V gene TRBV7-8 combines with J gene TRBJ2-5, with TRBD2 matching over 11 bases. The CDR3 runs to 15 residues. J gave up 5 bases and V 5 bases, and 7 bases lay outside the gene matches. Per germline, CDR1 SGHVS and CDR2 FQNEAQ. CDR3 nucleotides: TGTGCCAGCAGCCGCCCGACTAGCGGGGTGGAGACCCAGTACTTC. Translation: CASSRPTSGVETQYF.

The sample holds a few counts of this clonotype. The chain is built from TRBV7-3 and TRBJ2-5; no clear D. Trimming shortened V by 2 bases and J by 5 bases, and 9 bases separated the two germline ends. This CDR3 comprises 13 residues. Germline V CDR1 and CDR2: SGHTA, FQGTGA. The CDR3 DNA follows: TGTGCCAGCAGCTTATCCAGCTTTGAGACCCAGTACTTC. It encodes CASSLSSFETQYF.

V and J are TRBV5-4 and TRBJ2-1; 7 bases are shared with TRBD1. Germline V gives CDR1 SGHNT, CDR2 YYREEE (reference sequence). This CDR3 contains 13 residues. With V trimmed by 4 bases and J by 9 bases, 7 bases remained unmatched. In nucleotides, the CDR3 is TGTGCCAGCAGCCCCGACAGGGTTGGTGAGCAGTTCTTC. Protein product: CASSPDRVGEQFF.

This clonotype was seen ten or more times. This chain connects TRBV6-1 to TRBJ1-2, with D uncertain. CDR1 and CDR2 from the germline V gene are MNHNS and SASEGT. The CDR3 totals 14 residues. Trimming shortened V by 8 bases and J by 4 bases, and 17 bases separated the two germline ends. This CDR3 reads CASGPAGSSYGYTF. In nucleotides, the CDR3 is TGTGCCAGCGGACCGGCAGGATCGAGCTATGGCTACACCTTC.

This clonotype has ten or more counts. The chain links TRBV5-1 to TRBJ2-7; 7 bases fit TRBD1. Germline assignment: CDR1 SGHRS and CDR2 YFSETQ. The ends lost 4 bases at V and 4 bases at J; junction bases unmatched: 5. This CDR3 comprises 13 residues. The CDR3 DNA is TGCGCCAGCAGCCGGGACAGCCAATACGAGCAGTACTTC. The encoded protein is CASSRDSQYEQYF.

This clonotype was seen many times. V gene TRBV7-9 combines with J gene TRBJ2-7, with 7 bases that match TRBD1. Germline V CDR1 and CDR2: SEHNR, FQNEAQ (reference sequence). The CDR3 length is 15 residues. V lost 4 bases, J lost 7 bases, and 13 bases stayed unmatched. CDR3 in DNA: TGTGCCAGCAGCTCCGACTGGGACAGCCTTACGGAGCAGTACTTC. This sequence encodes CASSSDWDSLTEQYF.

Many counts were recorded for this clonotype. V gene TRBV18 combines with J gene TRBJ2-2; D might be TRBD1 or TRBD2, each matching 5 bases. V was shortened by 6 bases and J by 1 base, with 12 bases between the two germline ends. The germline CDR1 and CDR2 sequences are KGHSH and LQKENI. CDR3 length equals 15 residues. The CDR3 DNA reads TGTGCCAGCTCCCCCGGGACGAGGAACACCGGGGAGCTGTTTTTT. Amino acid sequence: CASSPGTRNTGELFF.

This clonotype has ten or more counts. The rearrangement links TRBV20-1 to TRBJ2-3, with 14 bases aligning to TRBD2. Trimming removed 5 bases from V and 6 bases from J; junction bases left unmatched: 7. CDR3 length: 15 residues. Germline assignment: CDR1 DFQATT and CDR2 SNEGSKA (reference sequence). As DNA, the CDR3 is TGCAGTGCTCCAGGGACTAGCGGGGGACTGGATACGCAGTATTTT. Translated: CSAPGTSGGLDTQYF.